The clone carrying this TCR beta chain was found once. Its antigen is unknown. The sample is drawn from a study of shared clonotypes between healthy human individuals. Study-wide findings and caveats: Large sequencing depth failed to make sorted-subset sequencing complete, rarefaction showed. Around 5.3% of naive CD4 clonotypes were shared across a handful of donors. Memory subsets generally showed smaller estimated richness than naive subsets did.

Germline V gives CDR1 SGHRS, CDR2 YFSETQ. The CDR3 covers 15 residues. Germline trimming cut 0 bases from V and 6 bases from J; bases unmatched to any gene: 3. Here immunoSEQ multiplex PCR was the method, and the copy in TCRdb shows in-frame clones only, minus some. The profile covers roughly 1,600,000 clones, with around 98.5% appearing a single time and roughly 0.36% taken by the ten largest. J is TRBJ2-1 and V is TRBV5-1; 10 bases line up with TRBD2. The sequenced material came from naive CD4+ T cells sorted from blood. Subset indicated: CD45RA+ positively selected. The receptor's source is a man between 25 and 39 years old in good health. The CDR3 sequence is CASSLVPSGSNEQFF. CDR3 DNA sequence: TGCGCCAGCAGCTTGGTTCCTAGCGGGAGCAATGAGCAGTTCTTC.